These T cell receptor beta chains were read from a single sample in a study of regulatory T cells in long-lasting Graves disease. A single record per CDR3 protein comes from TCRdb applying MiXCR to the multiplex PCR reads. This sample carries about 310,000 distinct CDR3 sequences, 20% to 25% of them seen once, and the ten largest clones take approximately 53%. Sequences were derived from peripheral blood mononuclear cells (PBMCs), sampled when the disease was refractory, from a patient treated with antithyroid drugs. The receptor source for this set is a female donor with Graves disease. Each CDR3 is given without its conserved first and last residue. The order of the fields is V gene, CDR3 protein.

TRBV7-6 | ASSLGGFGVYEQY
TRBV6-2/TRBV6-3 | ASSYGGAVQPQH
TRBV27 | ASRGRTYEQY
TRBV28 | ASSLKPLTREPFETQY
TRBV4-1 | ASSPTPGTGGHIQY
TRBV27 | ASRRQGYEKLF
TRBV19 | ASSKGAYTGELF
TRBV20-1 | SALRGSGRVGETQY
TRBV28 | ASSLTGTDNTEAF
TRBV18 | ASGWAGLGETQY
TRBV27 | ASSLKLTGGAETQY
TRBV20-1 | SVEGVQGGNYGYT
TRBV4-3 | VSSQEVAAYEQY
TRBV28 | ASWGTNGAQY
TRBV27 | ASSPGVHRDEKLF
TRBV28 | ASSLGLAGRHEQY
TRBV29-1 | SVAEGDRVGYT
TRBV15 | ATSRIGGEETQY
TRBV7-8 | ASSLGRGREELF
TRBV5-1 | ASSSGTWGETQY
TRBV2 | ASSRTVMLIRATNEKLF
TRBV6-5 | ASSYDGQHYEQY
TRBV25-1 | ASSDYRSKTYEQY